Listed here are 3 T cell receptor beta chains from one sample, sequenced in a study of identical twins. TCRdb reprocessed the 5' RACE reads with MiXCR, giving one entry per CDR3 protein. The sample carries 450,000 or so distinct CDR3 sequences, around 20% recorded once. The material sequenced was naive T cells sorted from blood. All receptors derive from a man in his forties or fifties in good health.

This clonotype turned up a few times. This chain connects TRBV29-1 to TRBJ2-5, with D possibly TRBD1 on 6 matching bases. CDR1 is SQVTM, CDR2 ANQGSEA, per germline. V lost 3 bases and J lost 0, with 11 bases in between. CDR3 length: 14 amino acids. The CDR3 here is CSVEGRQDQETQYF. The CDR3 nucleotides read TGCAGCGTTGAGGGCAGACAGGACCAAGAGACCCAGTACTTC. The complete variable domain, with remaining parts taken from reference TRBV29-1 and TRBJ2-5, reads SAVISQKPSRDICQRGTSLTIQCQVDSQVTMMFWYRQQPGQSLTLIATANQGSEATYESGFVIDKFPISRPNLTFSTLTVSNMSPEDSSIYLCSVEGRQDQETQYFGPGTRLLVL.

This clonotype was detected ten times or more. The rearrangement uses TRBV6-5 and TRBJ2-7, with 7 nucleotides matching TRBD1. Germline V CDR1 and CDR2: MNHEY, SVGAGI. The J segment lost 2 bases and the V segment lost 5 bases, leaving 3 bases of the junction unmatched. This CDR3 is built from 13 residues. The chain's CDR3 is CASSNRGTYEQYF. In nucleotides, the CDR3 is TGTGCCAGCAGTAACAGGGGAACCTACGAGCAGTACTTC.

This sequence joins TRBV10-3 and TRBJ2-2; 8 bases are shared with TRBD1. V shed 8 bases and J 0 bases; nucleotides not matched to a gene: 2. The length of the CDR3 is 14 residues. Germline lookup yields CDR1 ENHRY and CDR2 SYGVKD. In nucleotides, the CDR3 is TGTGCCATCGGGGGACAGGCGAACACCGGGGAGCTGTTTTTT. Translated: CAIGGQANTGELFF.